A single sample gave rise to the 27 T cell receptor beta chains below, sequenced in a study of blood T cell repertoires in COVID-19. Sequencing was performed with immunoSEQ multiplex PCR; in TCRdb, only in-frame clones are kept and a portion is missing. In the table there are about 200,000 clones, under 85% of which are singletons. Sequencing was performed on peripheral blood. The origin of the receptors is a woman older than 75 with COVID-19, enrolled during active disease.

The chain recombines TRBV19 with TRBJ2-3; 11 bases fit TRBD1. The ends lost 6 bases at V and 6 bases at J; junction bases unmatched: 5. This CDR3 is built from 14 residues. Germline V CDR1 and CDR2: LNHDA, SQIVND (reference sequence). As DNA, the CDR3 is TGTGCCAGTAGGAAGGACAGGGGGCTCGATACGCAGTATTTT. It specifies CASRKDRGLDTQYF.

The chain links TRBV4-2 to TRBJ1-2, with 7 positions matching TRBD1. CDR1 and CDR2 from the germline V gene are LGHNA and YNFKEQ. J gave up 4 bases and V 4 bases, and 12 bases lay outside the gene matches. This CDR3 spans 16 amino acids. The CDR3 DNA is TGTGCCAGCAGCCCAAGCGCCGACGACAGGGCCTATGGCTACACCTTC. Amino acid sequence: CASSPSADDRAYGYTF.

This chain joins TRBV18 and TRBJ1-1, with D possibly matching TRBD1 (5 bases). There are 13 residues in the CDR3. V lost 3 bases, J lost 4 bases, and 9 bases lay in between. Germline-derived CDR1 and CDR2 are KGHSH and LQKENI. CDR3 region: CASSPTGGTEAFF. The CDR3 DNA is TGTGCCAGCTCACCTACGGGGGGCACTGAAGCTTTCTTT.

This CDR3 reads CASRPGTANTEAFF. The CDR3 region has the DNA TGTGCCAGCAGGCCCGGGACAGCGAACACTGAAGCTTTCTTT. This chain links TRBV2 with TRBJ1-1; 7 bases line up with TRBD1. Germline CDR1 reads SNHLY; CDR2 reads FYNNEI. V was clipped by 6 bases and J by 1 base; unmatched bases: 5. This CDR3 region has 14 residues.

The rearrangement joins TRBV6-5 to TRBJ2-2; 10 nucleotides line up with TRBD1. The CDR3 is 15 residues long. Germline V gene data show CDR1 as MNHEY and CDR2 as SVGAGI. V dropped 5 bases and J dropped 4; count of bases not matched to a gene: 4. The CDR3 loop reads CASSQRTGGTGELFF. DNA for the CDR3: TGTGCCAGCAGTCAGAGGACAGGGGGCACCGGGGAGCTGTTTTTT.

The chain uses TRBV4-1 and TRBJ1-4, with D possibly TRBD1 on 5 matching bases. Germline lookup yields CDR1 MGHRA and CDR2 YSYEKL. The V end was cut by 1 base, the J end by 8 bases, with 11 bases between. The CDR3 has 14 residues. DNA for the CDR3: TGCGCCAGCAGCCAAGGACAGACCCGGGAAAAACTGTTTTTT. Residues: CASSQGQTREKLFF.

V gene TRBV9 combines with J gene TRBJ1-2, with D uncertain. Looked up from germline, CDR1 is SGDLS and CDR2 is YYNGEE. This CDR3 is built from 14 residues. V lost 0 bases, J lost 4 bases, and 10 bases lay in between. The CDR3 loop is CASSVEEGTYGYTF. For the CDR3, the DNA is TGTGCCAGCAGCGTAGAAGAGGGAACCTATGGCTACACCTTC.

The chain is built from TRBV19 and TRBJ1-2, with D perhaps matching TRBD1 (5 bases). This CDR3 contains 12 residues. Germline loops: CDR1 LNHDA, CDR2 SQIVND (reference sequence). Trimming took 5 bases from V and 7 from J, leaving 11 bases between them. CDR3 coding DNA: TGTGCCAGTAGTCCCAAGGGGTTTGGCTACACCTTC. This sequence encodes CASSPKGFGYTF.

This clone has only a few counts. This CDR3 reads CASSPGQRNTEAFF. Written as DNA, the CDR3 is TGTGCCAGCTCACCGGGACAGCGGAACACTGAAGCTTTCTTT. V and J are TRBV18 and TRBJ1-1; 7 bases fit TRBD1. V lost 3 bases and J lost 1; bases outside the gene matches: 2. Germline CDR1 is KGHSH and CDR2 is LQKENI. The CDR3 covers 14 residues.

J is TRBJ1-1 and V is TRBV13; D is uncertain. Trimming took off 4 bases at V and 4 bases at J, with 10 bases between the two ends. CDR1 and CDR2 from the germline V gene are PRHDT and FYEKMQ (reference sequence). The CDR3 covers 13 residues. The CDR3 here is CASSSLRATEAFF. The CDR3, as DNA: TGTGCCAGCAGCTCACTGAGAGCCACTGAAGCTTTCTTT.

This chain joins TRBV5-1 and TRBJ2-1; D possibly corresponds to TRBD1 (5 bases). Deletions cut 0 bases from V and 7 bases from J, with 11 bases between. Germline V gene data show CDR1 as SGHRS and CDR2 as YFSETQ. The CDR3 sequence is 14 residues long. The CDR3 DNA follows: TGCGCCAGCAGCTTGGAGGCAGGGTCGAATGAGCAGTTCTTC. Translation: CASSLEAGSNEQFF. The whole variable domain, filled in from reference TRBV5-1 and TRBJ2-1, reads KAGVTQTPRYLIKTRGQQVTLSCSPISGHRSVSWYQQTPGQGLQFLFEYFSETQRNKGNFPGRFSGRQFSNSRSEMNVSTLELGDSALYLCASSLEAGSNEQFFGPGTRLTVL.

CDR3 region: CASSEDREGRNTIYF. For the CDR3, the DNA is TGTGCCAGCAGTGAGGACAGGGAGGGCAGAAACACCATATATTTT. V gene TRBV6-1 combines with J gene TRBJ1-3, with TRBD1 identical over 8 bases. The CDR3 is 15 residues long. Looked up from germline, CDR1 is MNHNS and CDR2 is SASEGT. The V and J ends lost 3 bases and 5 bases, in that order; junction bases with no gene match: 6.

This chain joins TRBV19 and TRBJ2-1; 8 positions match TRBD2. Trimming removed 8 bases from V and 8 bases from J; junction bases left unmatched: 14. Germline V gene sequence: CDR1 LNHDA, CDR2 SQIVND (reference sequence). The CDR3 sequence is 15 residues long. The CDR3 region is CASSEAATSVDEQFF. CDR3 DNA: TGTGCCAGTTCCGAGGCCGCGACTAGCGTAGATGAGCAGTTCTTC.

This chain links TRBV12-3 or TRBV12-4 with TRBJ1-1; D possibly corresponds to TRBD1 (6 bases). Trimming shortened V by 3 bases and J by 6 bases, and 8 bases separated the two germline ends. There are 12 residues in the CDR3. In DNA, the CDR3 is TGTGCCAGCAGTTTGACAGGCTCTGAAGCTTTCTTT. Translation: CASSLTGSEAFF.

CDR3 residues: CASSWARDSRNTIYF. CDR3 nucleotide sequence: TGTGCCAGCAGTTGGGCCCGGGACAGTAGAAACACCATATATTTT. The chain links TRBV6-5 to TRBJ1-3; 7 bases line up with TRBD1. The CDR3 is 15 amino acids. V shed 4 bases and J 5 bases; nucleotides not matched to a gene: 8. The germline CDR1 and CDR2 sequences are MNHEY and SVGAGI.

This clone was detected a few times. Other DNA sequences in the same sample also yield this CDR3. The CDR3 reads CASSTSGGADQPQHF. The CDR3 region has the DNA TGTGCCAGTAGTACCTCGGGGGGGGCAGATCAGCCCCAGCATTTT. The V and J genes are TRBV19 and TRBJ1-5, with D perhaps matching TRBD1 (6 bases). CDR3 length equals 15 residues. The germline V gene encodes CDR1 LNHDA and CDR2 SQIVND (reference sequence). Trimming removed 4 bases at V and 5 bases at J, with 15 bases between.

The chain is built from TRBV7-9 and TRBJ1-2; a possible D gene is TRBD1 (5 bases). V dropped 1 base and J dropped 6 bases, with 12 bases sitting between them. The CDR3 sequence is 14 residues long. Germline CDR1 reads SEHNR; CDR2 reads FQNEAQ (reference sequence). The CDR3 DNA sequence: TGTGCCAGCAGCTTAGGCGGCAGGGTAGATGGCTACACCTTC. Protein sequence: CASSLGGRVDGYTF.

The J gene is TRBJ2-2, the V gene TRBV28, with D perhaps matching TRBD2 (6 bases). The CDR3 has 16 amino acids. The germline gives CDR1 MDHEN, CDR2 SYDVKM. Trimming took off 3 bases at V and 14 bases at J, with 25 bases between the two ends. The CDR3 region is CASSFSRSGQAGRLFF. The CDR3 DNA is TGTGCCAGCAGTTTCTCCCGCTCGGGGCAGGCGGGAAGACTGTTTTTT.

The chain couples TRBV21-1 to TRBJ2-3; TRBD2, the table's D call, lacks a check against the DNA. TRBV21-1 is a recognized pseudogene. The CDR3 consists of 17 residues. Here the CDR3 reads CATGPGLSIIRTDTQYF. The CDR3 DNA sequence: TGTGCCACCGGACCCGGACTCTCTATCATCCGCACAGATACGCAGTATTTT.

The chain employs TRBV5-1 and TRBJ2-1; 15 nucleotides align to TRBD2. The V gene's germline CDR1 is SGHRS and CDR2 YFSETQ. Unmatched junction bases numbered 5, after V lost 0 bases and J lost 10 bases. CDR3 length: 16 residues. The CDR3 DNA sequence: TGCGCCAGCAGCTTGGACGGACTAGCGGGGGGGCTGGAGCAGTTCTTC. Protein: CASSLDGLAGGLEQFF. Full variable domain (missing parts from reference TRBV5-1 and TRBJ2-1): KAGVTQTPRYLIKTRGQQVTLSCSPISGHRSVSWYQQTPGQGLQFLFEYFSETQRNKGNFPGRFSGRQFSNSRSEMNVSTLELGDSALYLCASSLDGLAGGLEQFFGPGTRLTVL.

Here the CDR3 DNA reads TGTGCCAGTAGTATATCAGCGGGAGGGTTAGAGACCCAGTACTTC. This sequence encodes CASSISAGGLETQYF. The V gene is TRBV19, the J gene TRBJ2-5, with 10 positions matching TRBD2. Germline trimming cut 2 bases from V and 4 bases from J; bases unmatched to any gene: 4. The CDR3 is made up of 15 amino acids. Germline V lookup: CDR1 LNHDA, CDR2 SQIVND (reference sequence).

The rearrangement links TRBV3-1 (or the pseudogene TRBV3-2) to TRBJ2-2; TRBD1 might be the D (5 bases). This CDR3 region has 16 residues. Germline assignment: CDR1 LGHDT and CDR2 YNNKEL (reference sequence). Trimming shortened V by 0 bases and J by 5 bases, and 13 bases separated the two germline ends. The CDR3 protein is CASSQEGAGRTGELFF. The CDR3 coding sequence is TGTGCCAGCAGCCAAGAAGGGGCCGGAAGGACCGGGGAGCTGTTTTTT.

The CDR3 region has the DNA TGTGCCAGCAAGAGAGGCGGGCCGGGAACCGGGGAGCTGTTTTTT. Translation gives CASKRGGPGTGELFF. The genes are TRBV2 and TRBJ2-2; D might be TRBD2 (5 bases). V lost 7 bases and J lost 5, with 17 bases in between. The CDR3 is 15 amino acids. Germline CDR1 reads SNHLY; CDR2 reads FYNNEI.

This clone is a singleton in its sample. CDR3 bases: TGTGCCAGCAGCTCGGGACAAAGGACCGGGGAGCTGTTTTTT. This translates into CASSSGQRTGELFF. The chain links TRBV28 to TRBJ2-2; perhaps TRBD1 as D (6 bases). Trimming stripped 6 bases from V and 5 bases from J, with 13 bases between. The CDR3 length is 14 residues. Germline CDR1 is MDHEN and CDR2 is SYDVKM.

The chain joins TRBV28 to TRBJ1-2; unclear D gene. Germline CDR1 MDHEN, CDR2 SYDVKM. The V end lost 6 bases, the J end lost 2 bases, and 7 bases lay between the germline ends. The length of the CDR3 is 12 residues. The CDR3: CASSSRNYGYTF. The DNA for the CDR3 is TGTGCCAGCAGCTCACGGAACTATGGCTACACCTTC.

This rearrangement joins TRBV5-1 to TRBJ2-3, with a tentative D call TRBD2 (5 bases). Germline CDR1 SGHRS, CDR2 YFSETQ. V shed 1 base and J shed 0 bases, with 15 bases lying between them. The CDR3 extends over 17 amino acids. CDR3 sequence: CASSLTGIPSSTDTQYF. CDR3 coding DNA: TGCGCCAGCAGCTTGACGGGGATCCCCTCTAGCACAGATACGCAGTATTTT.

The chain has TRBV2 and TRBJ1-5; no reliable D call. The germline V and J ends were trimmed by 4 bases and 7 bases, with 20 bases remaining between them. There are 16 residues in the CDR3. Germline V gene data show CDR1 as SNHLY and CDR2 as FYNNEI. The CDR3 DNA follows: TGTGCCAGCAGTGGCCGCCGGCCTTACAGTGGGCAGCCCCAGCATTTT. Translated, it gives CASSGRRPYSGQPQHF.